This TCR beta chain originates from a study of OX40 agonist ivuxolimab in advanced cancers. On the study more broadly: The mean age was around 56 years, ranging from about 23 to 79, with roughly four fifths of participants male. One hepatocellular carcinoma and a couple of cutaneous melanoma patients partially responded.

A note on this clone: Its antigen remains unidentified.

Profiling relied on immunoSEQ multiplex PCR, and the TCRdb table lists in-frame clones only, not all of them. The sample lists some 69,000 clones; 90% were seen once. The CDR3 has 12 residues. From germline, CDR1 is KGHSH and CDR2 LQKENI. Trimming pared 3 bases from V and 5 bases from J, leaving 5 bases between. The study, taken as a whole, reports: CD8+ T cells averaged more expanded clones than CD4+. At 0.1 to 3.0 mg/kg, clonal expansion of CD4+ and CD8+ blood T cells had occurred by week 6.

The sequence was collected from an adult with an advanced solid tumor such as melanoma, head and neck, liver or kidney cancer. V and J are TRBV18 and TRBJ1-3; D is ambiguous. The sample was CD4+ or CD8+ T cells sorted from blood, taken in a trial of the OX40 agonist ivuxolimab. CDR3: CASSPERNTIYF. CDR3 sequence (DNA): TGTGCCAGCTCACCCGAACGAAACACCATATATTTT.